In its sample, the clone carrying this T cell receptor (beta chain) was seen once. These data originate in a study of post-analysis software for immune sequencing data. Unique molecular identifiers were built into the TCR beta cDNA libraries. TCRdb recomputed calls from the PCR reads with MiXCR, one row per CDR3 protein. This sample has hundreds of thousands of distinct CDR3 sequences, with around 40% found just once. The receptor comes from a girl between 10 and 17 years old with multiple sclerosis. Sequenced material: blood.

CDR3 in amino acids: CASSGGTGEQFF. CDR3 DNA sequence: TGTGCCAGCAGTGGCGGGACAGGCGAGCAGTTCTTC. The J gene is TRBJ2-1, the V gene TRBV2, with 8 positions matching TRBD1. The CDR3 is 12 residues long. J lost 10 bases, V lost 4 bases, and 3 bases had no gene match. Looked up from germline, CDR1 is SNHLY and CDR2 is FYNNEI.